This T cell receptor beta chain was captured in a study of CD8+ T cells in alopecia areata. Study-wide results and limits: Normal-skin resident alphabeta T cells also appear among scalp sample sequences. In lesional scalp, particularly from alopecia totalis/universalis, clonality was higher than in normal scalp. The study found TCR sharing across patients less clear than in mice, possibly for HLA reasons.

Worth noting for this clone: Its antigen is undetermined.

Sorting from PBMCs produced CD4+ and CD8+ T cells. Sequencing used cDNA as its template, made by extracting RNA and reverse transcribing it. Produced via immunoSEQ multiplex PCR; TCRdb's table is partial and in-frame only. There are about 110,000 clones in the sample; approximately 59% occur only once, and 20% to 25% lies in the top ten. This TCR derives from a human donor in good health. Sequences were obtained from CD8+ T cells sorted from blood.

CDR3 nucleotide sequence: TGTGCCAGCAGTGAAATAAGCGGGGGGCGGAATGAGCAGTTCTTC. It encodes CASSEISGGRNEQFF. V gene TRBV2 combines with J gene TRBJ2-1; the match to TRBD2 covers 9 bases. The CDR3 runs 15 residues. Per germline, CDR1 SNHLY and CDR2 FYNNEI. J was trimmed by 7 bases and V by 2 bases; bases with no gene match: 6.